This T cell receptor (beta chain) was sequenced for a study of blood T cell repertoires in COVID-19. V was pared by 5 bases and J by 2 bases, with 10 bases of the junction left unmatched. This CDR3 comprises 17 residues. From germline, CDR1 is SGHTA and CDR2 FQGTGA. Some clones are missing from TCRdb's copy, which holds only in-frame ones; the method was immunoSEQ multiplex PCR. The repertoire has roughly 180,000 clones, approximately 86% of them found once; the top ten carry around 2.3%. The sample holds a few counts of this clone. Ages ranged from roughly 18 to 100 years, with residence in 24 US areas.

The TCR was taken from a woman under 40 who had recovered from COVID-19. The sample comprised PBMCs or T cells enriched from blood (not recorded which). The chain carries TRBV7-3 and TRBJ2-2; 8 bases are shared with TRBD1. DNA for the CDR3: TGTGCCAGCAGCCCAAAGGTAGCAGGGGGCAACACCGGGGAGCTGTTTTTT. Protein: CASSPKVAGGNTGELFF.